One sample yielded the 23 T cell receptor beta chains listed below, sequenced in a study of technical replicates of blood from a few donors. Profiled with immunoSEQ multiplex PCR; TCRdb holds only in-frame clones, not every one. The table has 58,000 or so clones, roughly 86% seen once. The sample was PBMCs. These receptors were collected from a human donor in good health. Some clones in this sample may be carry-over from other donors' samples.

This clone is classed as medium-sized. J is TRBJ1-6 and V is TRBV10-1, with a weak D call TRBD1 (6 bases). V was cut by 3 bases and J by 0 bases, with 27 bases left in between. This CDR3 is built from 22 residues. Germline V gene data show CDR1 as WNHNN and CDR2 as SYGVQD (reference sequence). DNA for the CDR3: TGCGCCAGCAGTGATTTGGGGGCCCTCGGTACCCGAAGGAGCTCCTATAATTCACCCCTCCACTTT. It yields the protein CASSDLGALGTRRSSYNSPLHF.

The chain links TRBV10-3 to TRBJ1-1; 8 bases map to TRBD1. The length of the CDR3 is 15 residues. The V segment lost 4 bases and the J segment 0 bases; nucleotides outside the gene matches: 4. Germline V gene lookup returns CDR1 ENHRY and CDR2 SYGVKD. Here the CDR3 DNA reads TGTGCCATCAGTGGGACAGGGCGAATGAACACTGAAGCTTTCTTT. It is translated as CAISGTGRMNTEAFF.

The chain links TRBV5-4 to TRBJ2-3, with 10 bases aligning to TRBD2. CDR3 size: 17 residues. V was clipped by 4 bases and J by 3 bases; unmatched bases: 11. Germline CDR1 is SGHNT and CDR2 is YYREEE (reference sequence). CDR3 sequence reads: CASSLTKRGGVTDTQYF. The CDR3, as DNA: TGTGCCAGCAGCCTCACCAAGCGGGGGGGGGTTACAGATACGCAGTATTTT.

This rearrangement joins TRBV7-9 to TRBJ1-1, with TRBD1 identical over 8 bases. This CDR3 is 15 amino acids long. Germline V lookup: CDR1 SEHNR, CDR2 FQNEAQ (reference sequence). V dropped 4 bases and J dropped 3; count of bases not matched to a gene: 7. CDR3 loop: CASSSDRGYYTEAFF. In DNA, the CDR3 is TGTGCCAGCAGCTCCGACAGGGGATATTACACTGAAGCTTTCTTT.

In this sample, this clone turned up a few times. CDR3 loop: CASSFGAKSYEQYF. The CDR3, as DNA: TGTGCCAGCAGCTTCGGAGCCAAATCCTACGAGCAGTACTTC. The chain links TRBV7-2 to TRBJ2-7; D remains ambiguous. This CDR3 is 14 amino acids long. Germline V gene lookup returns CDR1 SGHTA and CDR2 FQGNSA. Trimming took 3 bases from V and 1 from J, leaving 10 bases between them.

The V and J genes are TRBV7-3 and TRBJ2-7, with D maybe TRBD1 (6 bases). V was trimmed by 5 bases and J by 0 bases, leaving 11 bases between them. The V gene's germline CDR1 is SGHTA and CDR2 FQGTGA. This CDR3 is built from 14 residues. The CDR3 sequence is CASSPTDSSYEQYF. The CDR3 DNA reads TGTGCCAGCAGCCCGACGGACAGCTCCTACGAGCAGTACTTC. Complete variable domain (other parts from reference TRBV7-3 and TRBJ2-7): GAGVSQTPSNKVTEKGKYVELRCDPISGHTALYWYRQSLGQGPEFLIYFQGTGAADDSGLPNDRFFAVRPEGSVSTLKIQRTERGDSAVYLCASSPTDSSYEQYFGPGTRLTVT.

V is TRBV5-1 and J is TRBJ2-7; 7 nucleotides align to TRBD2. V dropped 2 bases and J dropped 0; count of bases not matched to a gene: 2. Per the germline V gene, CDR1 is SGHRS and CDR2 is YFSETQ. The CDR3 length is 14 residues. This chain's CDR3 is CASSLGTTSYEQYF. For the CDR3, the DNA is TGCGCCAGCAGCTTAGGGACTACCTCCTACGAGCAGTACTTC. The full variable domain, completed using reference TRBV5-1 and TRBJ2-7, is KAGVTQTPRYLIKTRGQQVTLSCSPISGHRSVSWYQQTPGQGLQFLFEYFSETQRNKGNFPGRFSGRQFSNSRSEMNVSTLELGDSALYLCASSLGTTSYEQYFGPGTRLTVT.

The rearrangement uses TRBV7-2 and TRBJ1-6; D is unresolved. From germline, CDR1 is SGHTA and CDR2 FQGNSA. Trimming cost V 5 bases and J 1 base, with 15 bases left between them. There are 17 residues in the CDR3. The CDR3: CASSPSVGLSYNSPLHF. CDR3 DNA sequence: TGTGCCAGCAGCCCATCTGTTGGGCTTTCCTATAATTCACCCCTCCACTTT.

The chain has TRBV5-5 and TRBJ2-7, with a tentative D call TRBD1 (5 bases). V shed 6 bases and J shed 2 bases, with 21 bases lying between them. CDR3 length: 16 amino acids. Per germline, CDR1 SGHKS and CDR2 YYEKEE (reference sequence). The CDR3 here is CASIINPVGLAYEQYF. CDR3 DNA: TGTGCCAGCATTATAAATCCGGTGGGGCTAGCCTACGAGCAGTACTTC.

The CDR3 protein is CASRTTGYGRNEQYF. The CDR3 DNA reads as TGTGCCAGCAGGACTACAGGGTATGGAAGAAACGAGCAGTACTTC. The chain links TRBV6-5 to TRBJ2-7; D might be TRBD1 (6 bases). The CDR3 sequence is 15 residues long. Trimming shortened V by 6 bases and J by 5 bases, and 20 bases separated the two germline ends. Germline V gene data show CDR1 as MNHEY and CDR2 as SVGAGI.

The chain joins TRBV19 to TRBJ1-5, with a possible D match to TRBD1 (5 bases). The germline V gene has CDR1 LNHDA and CDR2 SQIVND (reference sequence). The V and J ends lost 0 bases and 5 bases respectively, with 14 bases between them. This CDR3 region has 16 residues. DNA for the CDR3: TGTGCCAGTAGTATAGATCTATCGGCAGGGTATCAGCCCCAGCATTTT. It translates to CASSIDLSAGYQPQHF. The entire variable domain, with the rest obtained from reference TRBV19 and TRBJ1-5, is as follows: DGGITQSPKYLFRKEGQNVTLSCEQNLNHDAMYWYRQDPGQGLRLIYYSQIVNDFQKGDIAEGYSVSREKKESFPLTVTSAQKNPTAFYLCASSIDLSAGYQPQHFGDGTRLSIL.

This chain links TRBV12-5 with TRBJ2-5; D remains ambiguous. Germline V gene sequence: CDR1 LGHNT, CDR2 FRNRAP. Deletions cut 4 bases from V and 13 bases from J, with 13 bases between. There are 11 residues in the CDR3. The CDR3 protein is CASGSLRAGYF. The CDR3 region has the DNA TGTGCTAGTGGTTCCCTAAGAGCCGGGTACTTC.

The CDR3 nucleotides are TGTGCCAGCACCAAGGGGAGGTACGTAACTGAAGCTTTCTTT. Translating gives CASTKGRYVTEAFF. The chain uses TRBV9 and TRBJ1-1; maybe TRBD1 (5 bases). Germline-derived CDR1 and CDR2 are SGDLS and YYNGEE. The CDR3 spans 14 residues. V was trimmed by 6 bases and J by 5 bases, leaving 17 bases between them.

V usage is TRBV30 and J usage is TRBJ2-1; 7 positions agree with TRBD2. The V gene's germline CDR1 is GTSNPN and CDR2 SVGIG (reference sequence). J lost 1 base, V lost 5 bases, and 11 bases had no gene match. The CDR3 loop spans 16 amino acids. The CDR3 nucleotides are TGTGCCTGGGGGGGGGATCCAGGGATATCCTACAATGAGCAGTTCTTC. Protein product: CAWGGDPGISYNEQFF.

This clone was counted only a few times. The V gene is TRBV4-1, the J gene TRBJ1-5; TRBD1 aligns across 7 bases. The ends lost 5 bases at V and 2 bases at J; junction bases unmatched: 9. This CDR3 contains 16 residues. Per germline, CDR1 MGHRA and CDR2 YSYEKL. CDR3 sequence (DNA): TGCGCCAGCAGCAGAGGGGGCCTTGAGCGCAATCAGCCCCAGCATTTT. Residues: CASSRGGLERNQPQHF.

The chain carries TRBV4-3 and TRBJ2-7, with 8 bases matching TRBD1. CDR3 length: 15 amino acids. Per germline, CDR1 LGHNA and CDR2 YSLEER. With 4 bases clipped from V and 4 bases from J, the junction kept 9 bases outside the gene matches. The CDR3 nucleotides read TGCGCCAGCAGCCCGGACAGGGCTGGGGGATACGAGCAGTACTTC. This sequence encodes CASSPDRAGGYEQYF.

This chain uses TRBV30 with TRBJ2-6, with 7 bases aligning to TRBD1. The CDR3 sequence is 16 residues long. From germline, CDR1 is GTSNPN and CDR2 SVGIG (reference sequence). CDR3: CASLGQIVSGANVLTF. Written as DNA, the CDR3 is TGTGCTTCCCTGGGACAGATAGTCTCTGGGGCCAACGTCCTGACTTTC.

This chain joins TRBV6-5 and TRBJ1-2, with 9 bases aligning to TRBD1. V was pared by 0 bases and J by 5 bases, with 7 bases of the junction left unmatched. Germline V gene lookup returns CDR1 MNHEY and CDR2 SVGAGI. This CDR3 spans 16 amino acids. The CDR3 sequence: CASSYSTSGQGYGYTF. The CDR3 coding sequence is TGTGCCAGCAGTTACTCGACGTCGGGACAGGGATATGGCTACACCTTC.

The V call is TRBV6-4, the J call TRBJ2-3; D possibly corresponds to TRBD2 (5 bases). Germline CDR1 reads MRHNA; CDR2 reads SNTAGT. Trimming left V 6 bases short and J 4 bases short, with 17 bases between. CDR3 size: 15 residues. CDR3 nucleotide sequence: TGTGCCAGCAGCCGAGAGGGAGAGGGTCCAGATACGCAGTATTTT. This translates into CASSREGEGPDTQYF.

The J gene is TRBJ1-2, the V gene TRBV7-9; no clear D gene. V was trimmed by 0 bases and J by 1 base, leaving 6 bases between them. Germline CDR1 and CDR2: SEHNR and FQNEAQ (reference sequence). The CDR3 runs 14 residues. CDR3 sequence: CASSLARVNYGYTF. The CDR3 DNA reads TGTGCCAGCAGCTTAGCGCGAGTTAACTATGGCTACACCTTC.

This clone was counted only a few times. The chain links TRBV7-9 to TRBJ1-6, with D possibly being TRBD1 (6 bases). The ends were cut back, 6 bases at V and 10 bases at J, with 16 bases in the middle. The CDR3 length is 14 residues. Germline loops: CDR1 SEHNR, CDR2 FQNEAQ (reference sequence). Here the CDR3 DNA reads TGTGCCAGCAGAGCGGGGGCGGCGGGCTCACCCCTCCACTTT. Protein: CASRAGAAGSPLHF.

The CDR3 loop reads CASSLGQGLTYEQYF. CDR3 in DNA: TGTGCCAGCAGCCTCGGGCAGGGGTTGACCTACGAGCAGTACTTC. J is TRBJ2-7 and V is TRBV6-5; TRBD1 might be the D (6 bases). Germline-derived CDR1 and CDR2 are MNHEY and SVGAGI. There are 15 residues in the CDR3. With 6 bases removed from V and 2 bases from J, the gap between germline ends came to 17 bases.

This chain links TRBV4-3 with TRBJ2-5, with no clear D. This CDR3 comprises 15 residues. In germline, CDR1 is LGHNA, CDR2 YSLEER. V lost 0 bases, J lost 1 base, and 9 bases lay in between. In nucleotides, the CDR3 is TGCGCCAGCAGCCAAGATCGCCTATCCCAAGAGACCCAGTACTTC. It specifies CASSQDRLSQETQYF.